This passage covers 5 T cell receptor beta chains from one sample sequenced in a study of blood T cell repertoires in COVID-19. Generated by immunoSEQ multiplex PCR, the TCRdb table keeps only in-frame clones and is missing some. The sample holds some 100,000 clones, approximately 89% seen once. The material sequenced was peripheral blood. The receptor set was obtained from a woman in her twenties or thirties with acute or convalescent COVID-19.

The CDR3 is CASGLVFFSGVRSEKLFF. For the CDR3, the DNA is TGTGCTAGTGGTTTGGTCTTTTTCTCAGGGGTGAGGAGTGAAAAACTGTTTTTT. This chain connects TRBV12-5 to TRBJ1-4; weak D call: TRBD1 (6 bases). CDR3 length equals 18 residues. The V and J ends lost 0 bases and 7 bases respectively, with 21 bases between them. Germline values: CDR1 LGHNT, CDR2 FRNRAP.

The chain recombines TRBV11-3 with TRBJ2-3, with 11 bases identical to TRBD2. Germline V gene lookup returns CDR1 SGHNT and CDR2 YENEEA. The CDR3 has 19 residues. The V gene end was trimmed by 1 base and the J gene end by 0 bases; junction bases not matched to a gene: 9. CDR3 residues: CASSLGLAGGHYSTDTQYF. For the CDR3, the DNA is TGTGCCAGCAGCTTAGGGCTAGCGGGGGGCCATTATAGCACAGATACGCAGTATTTT. Variable domain in full (rest from reference TRBV11-3 and TRBJ2-3): EAGVVQSPRYKIIEKKQPVAFWCNPISGHNTLYWYLQNLGQGPELLIRYENEEAVDDSQLPKDRFSAERLKGVDSTLKIQPAELGDSAVYLCASSLGLAGGHYSTDTQYFGPGTRLTVL.

The chain has TRBV10-1 and TRBJ2-3; no firm D call. The V gene lost 2 bases and the J gene lost 1 base, with 10 bases spanning the gap. The CDR3 covers 15 residues. Germline loops: CDR1 WNHNN, CDR2 SYGVQD (reference sequence). CDR3 sequence reads: CASSEDLTGTDTQYF. CDR3 DNA: TGCGCCAGCAGTGAGGACTTGACGGGCACAGATACGCAGTATTTT.

The chain couples TRBV5-1 to TRBJ1-6, with TRBD1 identical over 8 bases. This CDR3 has 15 amino acids. With 4 bases clipped from V and 8 bases from J, the junction kept 8 bases outside the gene matches. CDR1 and CDR2 (germline): SGHRS, YFSETQ. The CDR3 bases are TGCGCCAGCAGCGAAGGGACAGGAAGTTATTCACCCCTCCACTTT. Its translation: CASSEGTGSYSPLHF.

The count of this clone is one. The chain employs TRBV6-5 and TRBJ1-2; 9 nucleotides agree with TRBD1. This CDR3 comprises 14 residues. Germline values: CDR1 MNHEY, CDR2 SVGAGI. V shed 5 bases, J shed 8 bases, and the junction held 9 bases outside the gene matches. Here the CDR3 reads CASSHRDRADGYTF. The CDR3 DNA reads TGTGCCAGCAGTCACCGGGACAGGGCAGACGGCTACACCTTC.